What follows are 30 T cell receptor beta chains derived from one specimen sequenced in a study of tumor-infiltrating lymphocytes in primary liver carcinoma. For blood RNA, unsorted whole blood served as the source, and germline DNA was extracted too. Constant-region priming of about 0.5 ug total RNA yielded TCR beta cDNA. Investigators got TCR beta libraries out of three nested multiplex PCR rounds, done with slightly modified ARM-PCR. The first two PCR rounds used TRBV1-TRBV30 primers with a Cbeta primer, around 10 cycles each. TCRdb re-called the multiplex PCR reads through MiXCR, storing one row per CDR3 protein. The sample includes 310,000 or so distinct CDR3 sequences, 65% of them seen just once. Sequencing used peripheral blood. The receptors were sampled from a middle-aged man with primary liver carcinoma and hepatitis B virus infection.

With regard to this clonotype: Its ends do not fully match the called genes, so a read error is possible. The rearrangement joins TRBV5-1 to TRBJ2-7, with 8 bases lining up with TRBD1. Looked up from germline, CDR1 is SGHRS and CDR2 is YFSETQ. This CDR3 is built from 14 residues. The CDR3 is CASSLGQVAYEQYF. Here the CDR3 DNA reads TGCGCCAGTAGCTTGGGACAGGTCGCCTACGAGCAGTACTTC.

In its sample, this clonotype is medium-sized (0.01 to 0.1%). The chain carries TRBV11-2 and TRBJ2-2; weak D call: TRBD1 (6 bases). Germline V gene sequence: CDR1 SGHAT, CDR2 FQNNGV. V lost 5 bases, J lost 5 bases, and 15 bases lay in between. The CDR3 totals 15 residues. CDR3 nucleotide sequence: TGTGCCAGCAGCGGGACAACATGGAGGACCGGGGAGCTGTTTTTT. It is translated as CASSGTTWRTGELFF. Complete variable domain (other parts from reference TRBV11-2 and TRBJ2-2): EAGVAQSPRYKIIEKRQSVAFWCNPISGHATLYWYQQILGQGPKLLIQFQNNGVVDDSQLPKDRFSAERLKGVDSTLKIQPAKLEDSAVYLCASSGTTWRTGELFFGEGSRLTVL.

A word on this clonotype: A much larger clone lies one base from this, so it may be a read error. This chain joins TRBV29-1 and TRBJ2-3; TRBD2 aligns across 14 bases. This CDR3 contains 16 residues. CDR1 is SQVTM and CDR2 is ANQGSEA in the germline V gene. The CDR3 region is CSVEGLAGDFTDTQCF. As DNA, the CDR3 is TGCAGCGTTGAGGGACTAGCGGGAGACTTTACAGATACGCAGTGTTTT.

This clonotype was detected ten times or more. This rearrangement joins TRBV12-3 or TRBV12-4 to TRBJ2-1, with TRBD2 matching over 7 bases. The CDR3 extends over 14 amino acids. The trim removed 5 bases at V and 5 bases at J, leaving 6 bases unmatched. The CDR3 coding sequence is TGTGCCAGCAGTCCTAGCGGAGGTAACAATGAGCAGTTCTTC. Its translation: CASSPSGGNNEQFF.

This clonotype was seen ten or more times. The gene calls are TRBV13 and TRBJ2-7; 9 positions agree with TRBD2. This CDR3 is 17 amino acids long. Germline V CDR1 and CDR2: PRHDT, FYEKMQ (reference sequence). V was clipped by 5 bases and J by 3 bases; unmatched bases: 14. The CDR3 DNA sequence: TGTGCCAGCAGCCGTAGTGGGCTAGCGGGGTTCGACTACGAGCAGTACTTC. Its protein product is CASSRSGLAGFDYEQYF.

This clonotype was seen just once. Likely a read error: the CDR3 ends without its conserved phenylalanine or tryptophan. The chain employs TRBV11-2 and TRBJ1-2; D remains unclear. V lost 4 bases and J 4 bases, leaving 13 bases between the germline ends. The CDR3 contains 14 residues. From germline, CDR1 is SGHAT and CDR2 FQNNGV. CDR3 protein: CASSCSDKGYGYTL. As DNA, the CDR3 is TGTGCCAGCAGCTGCTCAGACAAAGGCTATGGCTACACCTTA.

At least ten counts were recorded for this clonotype. V is TRBV4-1 and J is TRBJ1-6; 7 positions agree with TRBD1. This CDR3 region has 21 residues. The junction had 18 bases not matched to a gene; V was cut back by 4 bases and J by 0 bases. From germline, CDR1 is MGHRA and CDR2 YSYEKL. The DNA of the CDR3 is TGCGCCAGCAGCCCTCGGGACAGCAGCAATATCCGGAGCTCCTATAATTCACCCCTCCACTTT. This encodes CASSPRDSSNIRSSYNSPLHF.

Here the CDR3 DNA reads TGTGCCAGCAGTTCCGGGGGGGATTTGGGAACTGAAGCTTTCTTT. It encodes CASSSGGDLGTEAFF. The chain joins TRBV6-7 to TRBJ1-1, with D possibly being TRBD1 (5 bases). TRBV6-7 is placed among ORFs of uncertain function. The CDR3 runs 15 residues. The germline V and J ends were trimmed by 4 bases and 5 bases, with 17 bases remaining between them.

In this sample, this clonotype turned up many times. V usage is TRBV6-6 and J usage is TRBJ2-7; D is possibly TRBD1 (5 bases). V lost 6 bases, J lost 5 bases, and 17 bases lay in between. The CDR3 extends over 14 amino acids. Germline CDR1 reads MNHNY; CDR2 reads SVGAGI (reference sequence). The CDR3 region has the DNA TGTGCCAGCAGCCAAAGGCAGGGAATGGACGAGCAGTACTTC. Protein sequence: CASSQRQGMDEQYF.

Worth noting for this clonotype: The junction departs from the called germline gene at one end, perhaps through a read error. V usage is TRBV11-2 and J usage is TRBJ1-1; no reliable D call. The CDR3 is made up of 15 amino acids. Germline values: CDR1 SGHAT, CDR2 FQNNGV. As DNA, the CDR3 is TGTGCCAGCAGTCCTCGAGGCGGAGGGAACACTGGAGCTTTCTTT. Its translation is CASSPRGGGNTGAFF.

In the case of this clonotype: An end of the junction differs from the germline gene, which may be a read error. DNA for the CDR3: TGTGCCAGCAACTTAGATCGGGGTCTAGGTGAAAAACTGCTTTTT. Translating gives CASNLDRGLGEKLLF. The rearrangement links TRBV11-2 to TRBJ1-4; D not resolved. Looked up from germline, CDR1 is SGHAT and CDR2 is FQNNGV. This CDR3 contains 15 residues. Drawing the rest from reference TRBV11-2 and TRBJ1-4, the complete variable domain is EAGVAQSPRYKIIEKRQSVAFWCNPISGHATLYWYQQILGQGPKLLIQFQNNGVVDDSQLPKDRFSAERLKGVDSTLKIQPAKLEDSAVYLCASNLDRGLGEKLLFGSGTQLSVL.

This clonotype is a singleton in its sample. This chain connects TRBV24-1 to TRBJ2-1, with TRBD1 matching over 8 bases. Per germline, CDR1 KGHDR and CDR2 SFDVKD. The CDR3 sequence is 20 residues long. J gave up 1 base and V 3 bases, and 16 bases lay outside the gene matches. Here the CDR3 reads CATSDPSFGQGTPSYNEQFF. CDR3 in DNA: TGTGCCACCAGTGATCCTAGTTTCGGACAGGGCACTCCTTCCTACAATGAGCAGTTCTTC.

Note on this clonotype: Mismatch with germline at one junction end may stem from a read error. This chain connects TRBV10-2 to TRBJ1-3; D is possibly TRBD1 (5 bases). The germline V gene encodes CDR1 WSHSY and CDR2 SAAADI. The CDR3 sequence is 16 residues long. The CDR3 sequence is CVSSVGETLTGNTIYF. CDR3 sequence (DNA): TGCGTCAGCAGTGTAGGGGAGACGCTGACTGGAAACACCATATATTTT.

The sample holds one count of this clonotype. A much larger clone lies one base from this, so it may be a read error. This chain links TRBV10-3 with TRBJ2-2; 9 bases map to TRBD2. Per germline, CDR1 ENHRY and CDR2 SYGVKD. The CDR3 spans 13 residues. Here the CDR3 reads CAIGLAGDGEPFF. The DNA of the CDR3 is TGTGCCATCGGATTAGCGGGAGACGGGGAGCCGTTTTTT.

This sequence joins TRBV11-2 and TRBJ2-1; D is undetermined. CDR3 size: 16 residues. The germline CDR1 and CDR2 sequences are SGHAT and FQNNGV. The ends were cut back, 1 base at V and 7 bases at J, with 17 bases in the middle. The CDR3 DNA sequence: TGTGCCAGCAGCTTAGGGGAAGTACTCGTACGTAATGAGCAGTTCTTC. Translation gives CASSLGEVLVRNEQFF.

This clonotype was picked up many times. The chain employs TRBV29-1 and TRBJ2-1, with 12 bases lining up with TRBD2. This CDR3 contains 15 residues. With 4 bases clipped from V and 3 bases from J, the junction kept 4 bases outside the gene matches. Germline assignment: CDR1 SQVTM and CDR2 ANQGSEA. This CDR3 is CSVGTTSGGYNEQFF. As DNA, the CDR3 is TGCAGCGTTGGCACGACTAGCGGGGGCTACAATGAGCAGTTCTTC.

Ten or more counts support this clonotype. The gene calls are TRBV28 and TRBJ2-5; 10 nucleotides agree with TRBD2. From germline, CDR1 is MDHEN and CDR2 SYDVKM. Germline trimming cut 4 bases from V and 4 bases from J; bases unmatched to any gene: 6. CDR3 length equals 15 residues. For the CDR3, the DNA is TGTGCCAGCAGTTCGGGGACTAGCGATCGAGAGACCCAGTACTTC. It encodes CASSSGTSDRETQYF.

Only a few counts were recorded for this clonotype. This chain joins TRBV12-3 or TRBV12-4 and TRBJ1-5, with TRBD1 matching 7 bases. V gave up 6 bases and J gave up 6 bases; unmatched junction bases: 17. CDR3 length equals 17 residues. CDR3 in DNA: TGTGCCAGCAGCCGACAGAACCCGACAGGGTTTGGTCAGCCCCAGCATTTT. Translation gives CASSRQNPTGFGQPQHF.

Comment on this clonotype: Mismatch with germline at one junction end may stem from a read error. The genes are TRBV5-1 and TRBJ2-3; D is undetermined. Germline V gene sequence: CDR1 SGHRS, CDR2 YFSETQ. This CDR3 spans 11 amino acids. Here the CDR3 reads CAISLRDTQYF. The DNA for the CDR3 is TGCGCCATCAGCTTGAGGGATACGCAGTATTTT.

This clonotype was seen ten or more times. This chain joins TRBV4-2 and TRBJ2-2, with D possibly being TRBD2 (6 bases). V lost 4 bases and J lost 4, with 10 bases in between. CDR3 size: 14 residues. Per the germline V gene, CDR1 is LGHNA and CDR2 is YNFKEQ. The CDR3 sequence is CASSPGTRTGELFF. The CDR3 nucleotides read TGTGCCAGCAGCCCAGGGACTCGCACCGGGGAGCTGTTTTTT.

Notes on this clonotype: Germline and junction disagree at one end, which may indicate a read error. This chain links TRBV4-1 with TRBJ1-2; D is unclear. Germline lookup yields CDR1 MGHRA and CDR2 YSYEKL. This CDR3 contains 17 residues. CDR3 sequence (DNA): TGCACCAGCAGCCAAGAGGGTCAGGCGACGCTAGGCTATGGCTACACCTTC. It specifies CTSSQEGQATLGYGYTF.

To note about this clonotype: The conserved closing phenylalanine or tryptophan is absent in this CDR3, likely reflecting a read error. V and J are TRBV10-3 and TRBJ1-1, with D perhaps TRBD1 (6 bases). CDR3 length equals 18 residues. Trimming pared 0 bases from V and 4 bases from J, leaving 21 bases between. The germline V gene has CDR1 ENHRY and CDR2 SYGVKD. The CDR3 loop is CAISESNWGGTIGTEAFS. CDR3 DNA sequence: TGTGCCATCAGTGAGTCGAATTGGGGGGGCACGATTGGCACTGAAGCTTTCTCT.

A note on this clonotype: A much more abundant neighbour one base away suggests this may be a read error. V and J are TRBV11-2 and TRBJ2-7; 7 nucleotides line up with TRBD1. The germline V gene encodes CDR1 SGHAT and CDR2 FQNNGV. This CDR3 comprises 12 residues. The CDR3 protein is CPSRPGGYERYF. DNA of the CDR3: TGTCCCAGCAGGCCAGGGGGATACGAGCGGTACTTC.

This clonotype appeared many times. The chain joins TRBV4-3 to TRBJ1-4, with D perhaps TRBD1 (5 bases). In germline, CDR1 is LGHNA, CDR2 YSLEER. The length of the CDR3 is 14 residues. Trimming took off 0 bases at V and 10 bases at J, with 12 bases between the two ends. The CDR3 DNA follows: TGCGCCAGCAGCCAAGACAGGGCCGTGCGAAAACTGTTTTTT. It codes for CASSQDRAVRKLFF.

This CDR3 is CASTPGQANYGYTF. The CDR3 coding sequence is TGTGCCAGCACCCCGGGACAAGCTAACTATGGCTACACCTTC. The V gene is TRBV7-9, the J gene TRBJ1-2, with D perhaps TRBD1 (6 bases). Germline-derived CDR1 and CDR2 are SEHNR and FQNEAQ (reference sequence). The V gene lost 7 bases and the J gene lost 0 bases, with 12 bases spanning the gap. The CDR3 extends over 14 amino acids.

In the case of this clonotype: One junction end disagrees with the germline gene, perhaps due to a read error. The CDR3 coding sequence is TGTACCAGCAGTTTATGGTACGCAGGAGGACGGGGGAATGAGCAGTTCTTC. Its protein product is CTSSLWYAGGRGNEQFF. The chain carries TRBV28 and TRBJ2-1, with a tentative D call TRBD2 (6 bases). In germline, CDR1 is MDHEN, CDR2 SYDVKM. The CDR3 sequence is 17 residues long.

V gene TRBV11-2 combines with J gene TRBJ2-7, with 9 positions matching TRBD1. The J segment lost 3 bases and the V segment lost 3 bases, leaving 15 bases of the junction unmatched. This CDR3 is 18 amino acids long. Germline V CDR1 and CDR2: SGHAT, FQNNGV. The CDR3 coding sequence is TGTGCCAGCAGCTTGAACCCCAGACAGGGGGAGTCGGTCTACGAGCAGTACTTC. It is translated as CASSLNPRQGESVYEQYF.

To note about this clonotype: Possible read error: a much larger clone is one base away. V usage is TRBV6-5 and J usage is TRBJ2-1, with 7 bases matching TRBD2. Per germline, CDR1 MNHEY and CDR2 SVGAGI. The CDR3 extends over 16 amino acids. Written as DNA, the CDR3 is TGTGCCAGCAGTCGGGAGGCCTTCAGCTCCTTCAATGAGCAGTTCTTC. It is translated as CASSREAFSSFNEQFF.

V usage is TRBV13 and J usage is TRBJ1-1; D is unresolved. This CDR3 spans 13 amino acids. V gave up 4 bases and J gave up 7 bases, with 13 bases separating them. Per the germline V gene, CDR1 is PRHDT and CDR2 is FYEKMQ (reference sequence). CDR3 protein: CASSSDETDEAFF. CDR3 DNA: TGTGCCAGCAGCTCCGACGAAACGGATGAAGCTTTCTTT. The full variable domain, completed using reference TRBV13 and TRBJ1-1, is AAGVIQSPRHLIKEKRETATLKCYPIPRHDTVYWYQQGPGQDPQFLISFYEKMQSDKGSIPDRFSAQQFSDYHSELNMSSLELGDSALYFCASSSDETDEAFFGQGTRLTVV.

This chain uses TRBV6-5 with TRBJ2-1, with 9 bases fitting TRBD2. Germline V gene sequence: CDR1 MNHEY, CDR2 SVGAGI. V dropped 8 bases and J dropped 7; count of bases not matched to a gene: 12. The CDR3 is 15 amino acids. The CDR3 DNA reads as TGTGCCAGCGAGTCGGATAGCGGGAGTAGAAATGAGCAGTTCTTC. It specifies CASESDSGSRNEQFF.